Listed here are 28 T cell receptor beta chains from one sample, sequenced in a study of blood T cell repertoires in COVID-19. The method was immunoSEQ multiplex PCR; TCRdb's version includes in-frame clones alone and lacks a portion of them. Here the sample spans roughly 57,000 clones, about 93% being singletons. Sequencing was done on a sample of peripheral blood. All receptors derive from an elderly man with acute or convalescent COVID-19.

In its sample, this clone was seen once. This chain joins TRBV5-4 and TRBJ2-3; D possibly corresponds to TRBD2 (7 bases). V lost 6 bases and J 1 base, leaving 12 bases between the germline ends. Per the germline V gene, CDR1 is SGHNT and CDR2 is YYREEE (reference sequence). This CDR3 comprises 14 residues. The CDR3 protein is CASKGGQGTDTQYF. CDR3 sequence (DNA): TGTGCCAGCAAGGGGGGGCAAGGCACAGATACGCAGTATTTT.

V usage is TRBV5-1 and J usage is TRBJ2-2; D is possibly TRBD1 (6 bases). The CDR3 runs to 14 residues. Germline V gives CDR1 SGHRS, CDR2 YFSETQ. V was cut by 3 bases and J by 6 bases, with 12 bases left in between. DNA of the CDR3: TGCGCCAGCAGCTCAACCCAGGGGTCCGGGGAGCTGTTTTTT. It encodes CASSSTQGSGELFF.

This chain joins TRBV27 and TRBJ1-4; tentative D call: TRBD1 (6 bases). The V gene's germline CDR1 is MNHEY and CDR2 SMNVEV (reference sequence). The CDR3 loop spans 15 amino acids. The V end was cut by 0 bases, the J end by 4 bases, with 9 bases between. For the CDR3, the DNA is TGTGCCAGCAGTTTATCGATCAGGGGTAATGAAAAACTGTTTTTT. This encodes CASSLSIRGNEKLFF. Drawing the rest from reference TRBV27 and TRBJ1-4, the complete variable domain is EAQVTQNPRYLITVTGKKLTVTCSQNMNHEYMSWYRQDPGLGLRQIYYSMNVEVTDKGDVPEGYKVSRKEKRNFPLILESPSPNQTSLYFCASSLSIRGNEKLFFGSGTQLSVL.

V gene TRBV3-1 (or the pseudogene TRBV3-2) combines with J gene TRBJ2-3; perhaps TRBD2 as D (5 bases). The CDR3 runs to 13 residues. Germline V gives CDR1 LGHDT, CDR2 YNNKEL (reference sequence). V lost 4 bases and J 4 bases, leaving 9 bases between the germline ends. DNA for the CDR3: TGTGCCAGCAGCCTAGCGAGTGCAGATACGCAGTATTTT. Translation: CASSLASADTQYF.

The V gene is TRBV11-3, the J gene TRBJ2-3; 11 positions agree with TRBD2. V dropped 4 bases and J dropped 3; count of bases not matched to a gene: 3. Germline lookup yields CDR1 SGHNT and CDR2 YENEEA. The CDR3 length is 15 residues. CDR3 sequence reads: CASSSGTSGTDTQYF. CDR3 bases: TGTGCCAGCAGCTCGGGGACTAGCGGAACAGATACGCAGTATTTT.

This chain joins TRBV10-3 and TRBJ1-1, with a weak D call TRBD1 (6 bases). Germline V gene sequence: CDR1 ENHRY, CDR2 SYGVKD. V was cut by 6 bases and J by 5 bases, with 13 bases left in between. The CDR3 has 13 amino acids. CDR3 DNA sequence: TGTGCCATCAGCACACAGGGAGAGACTGAAGCTTTCTTT. This gives the protein CAISTQGETEAFF.

The rearrangement joins TRBV7-2 to TRBJ2-2, with D possibly matching TRBD2 (5 bases). The V gene's germline CDR1 is SGHTA and CDR2 FQGNSA. The V end was cut by 4 bases, the J end by 6 bases, with 12 bases between. The CDR3 is 14 residues long. CDR3 coding DNA: TGTGCCAGCAGCTCCGGACTTCAATCCGGGGAGCTGTTTTTT. This encodes CASSSGLQSGELFF.

This sequence joins TRBV7-6 and TRBJ1-3; D remains ambiguous. The CDR3 has 16 amino acids. Trimming removed 4 bases from V and 2 bases from J, with 15 bases in between. Per the germline V gene, CDR1 is SGHVS and CDR2 is FNYEAQ. CDR3 amino acids: CASSSPVAETGNTIYF. CDR3 nucleotide sequence: TGTGCCAGCAGCTCTCCGGTCGCGGAGACTGGAAACACCATATATTTT.

The CDR3, as DNA: TGTGCCAGCAGCAAAGTCCTAGCCAAGCGAACCTACGAGCAGTACTTC. It specifies CASSKVLAKRTYEQYF. V usage is TRBV21-1 and J usage is TRBJ2-7; TRBD2, as called in the table, went unchecked against the DNA. TRBV21-1 is a documented pseudogene. The CDR3 is 16 residues long.

This sequence joins TRBV18 and TRBJ1-1, with D perhaps TRBD1 (5 bases). The germline V gene has CDR1 KGHSH and CDR2 LQKENI. The CDR3 is 16 residues long. V dropped 1 base and J dropped 0 bases, with 12 bases sitting between them. The CDR3 loop is CASSPLGPGMNTEAFF. DNA of the CDR3: TGTGCCAGCTCACCACTGGGCCCAGGGATGAACACTGAAGCTTTCTTT. Full variable domain (missing parts from reference TRBV18 and TRBJ1-1): NAGVMQNPRHLVRRRGQEARLRCSPMKGHSHVYWYRQLPEEGLKFMVYLQKENIIDESGMPKERFSAEFPKEGPSILRIQQVVRGDSAAYFCASSPLGPGMNTEAFFGQGTRLTVV.

A word on this clone: The sample contains more than one DNA sequence encoding this CDR3. V and J are TRBV12-3 or TRBV12-4 and TRBJ1-6; D remains unclear. Trimming took 5 bases from V and 6 from J, leaving 8 bases between them. This CDR3 spans 13 amino acids. The CDR3 spells CASSPRGNSPLHF. The CDR3 DNA sequence: TGTGCCAGCAGTCCCCGGGGTAATTCACCCCTCCACTTT.

The J gene is TRBJ1-1, the V gene TRBV5-1, with D possibly matching TRBD1 (6 bases). Germline assignment: CDR1 SGHRS and CDR2 YFSETQ. Trimming stripped 5 bases from V and 5 bases from J, with 13 bases between. CDR3 size: 13 residues. The CDR3 DNA follows: TGCGCCAGCAGTTCAGGGAGGGGGACTGAAGCTTTCTTT. Translating it yields CASSSGRGTEAFF.

The rearrangement links TRBV6-5 to TRBJ2-7, with 7 bases aligning to TRBD1. V lost 5 bases and J lost 0; bases outside the gene matches: 7. The CDR3 length is 15 residues. Germline loops: CDR1 MNHEY, CDR2 SVGAGI. The CDR3 sequence is CASSHEGTVSYEQYF. The CDR3 DNA reads as TGTGCCAGCAGTCATGAGGGGACAGTCTCCTACGAGCAGTACTTC.

In its sample, this clone was seen once. This chain links TRBV3-1 (or the pseudogene TRBV3-2) with TRBJ2-1; 9 bases align to TRBD2. V trimming: 4 bases; J trimming: 5 bases; junction bases outside the gene matches: 6. The CDR3 runs to 15 residues. Germline V gene sequence: CDR1 LGHDT, CDR2 YNNKEL (reference sequence). The CDR3 nucleotides are TGTGCCAGCAGCCCGTCGGGACTAGCCAACAATGAGCAGTTCTTC. Translation gives CASSPSGLANNEQFF.

Points on this clone: One junction end disagrees with the germline gene, perhaps due to a read error. This chain uses TRBV6-5 with TRBJ1-1; 8 bases map to TRBD1. The CDR3 has 14 residues. Germline CDR1 and CDR2: MNHEY and SVGAGI. CDR3 coding DNA: TGTGCCAGCAGCCTTAGGACAGGGTGGACTGAAGCTTTCTTC. Its translation is CASSLRTGWTEAFF.

The CDR3 nucleotides are TGTGCCAGCAGCCAAGTACTAGCGGGAGTCACAGATACGCAGTATTTT. This gives the protein CASSQVLAGVTDTQYF. The chain has TRBV3-1 (or the pseudogene TRBV3-2) and TRBJ2-3, with TRBD2 identical over 11 bases. In germline, CDR1 is LGHDT, CDR2 YNNKEL (reference sequence). J was trimmed by 2 bases and V by 1 base; bases with no gene match: 2. This CDR3 comprises 16 residues.

The count of this clone is one. This sequence joins TRBV27 and TRBJ1-1; 10 bases align to TRBD1. The junction had 7 bases not matched to a gene; V was cut back by 2 bases and J by 7 bases. Germline V lookup: CDR1 MNHEY, CDR2 SMNVEV (reference sequence). The CDR3 has 15 residues. The CDR3 bases are TGTGCCAGCAGTTTAGCGACAGGGGGCGGTTTTGAAGCTTTCTTT. It codes for CASSLATGGGFEAFF.

The V and J genes are TRBV2 and TRBJ1-2, with D possibly TRBD1 on 5 matching bases. Germline values: CDR1 SNHLY, CDR2 FYNNEI. The V gene lost 1 base and the J gene lost 2 bases, with 11 bases spanning the gap. This CDR3 comprises 15 residues. In DNA, the CDR3 is TGTGCCAGCAGTGAAGGGGCAGGGCCCAACTATGGCTACACCTTC. Protein: CASSEGAGPNYGYTF.

This clone was picked up one time. The V call is TRBV19, the J call TRBJ1-5; TRBD1 agrees at 9 bases. The germline gives CDR1 LNHDA, CDR2 SQIVND (reference sequence). The CDR3 is 14 amino acids. V was pared by 6 bases and J by 4 bases, with 4 bases of the junction left unmatched. CDR3 residues: CASSPGQGNQPQHF. As DNA, the CDR3 is TGTGCCAGTAGCCCGGGACAGGGAAATCAGCCCCAGCATTTT.

This clone appeared a single time. The gene calls are TRBV7-2 and TRBJ1-5; possibly TRBD1 for D (6 bases). Germline loops: CDR1 SGHTA, CDR2 FQGNSA. Trimming shortened V by 2 bases and J by 4 bases, and 6 bases separated the two germline ends. This CDR3 comprises 13 residues. CDR3 sequence: CASSLQGNQPQHF. The CDR3, as DNA: TGTGCCAGCAGCTTACAGGGGAATCAGCCCCAGCATTTT.

This chain links TRBV5-6 with TRBJ1-2; 9 bases fit TRBD1. Germline V lookup: CDR1 SGHDT, CDR2 YYEEEE. V gave up 9 bases and J gave up 4 bases; unmatched junction bases: 1. The CDR3 length is 11 residues. DNA for the CDR3: TGTGCCACGACAGGGGGCTATGGCTACACCTTC. Encoded protein: CATTGGYGYTF.

This chain joins TRBV7-2 and TRBJ1-5; D remains ambiguous. V gave up 2 bases and J gave up 0 bases, with 11 bases separating them. The CDR3 is 16 residues long. The V gene's germline CDR1 is SGHTA and CDR2 FQGNSA. The CDR3 sequence: CASSLFAGGSNQPQHF. The CDR3 nucleotides are TGTGCCAGCAGCTTATTCGCAGGAGGTAGCAATCAGCCCCAGCATTTT.

This chain uses TRBV7-8 with TRBJ1-4; no clear D gene. The CDR3 runs 16 residues. Between the trimmed V and J ends, which lost 5 bases and 4 bases, there was a span of 17 bases. Germline V CDR1 and CDR2: SGHVS, FQNEAQ. The CDR3 protein is CASSLILGGYNEKLFF. The CDR3 region has the DNA TGTGCCAGCAGCCTTATATTAGGAGGTTATAATGAAAAACTGTTTTTT.

The sample holds one count of this clone. The chain links TRBV11-3 to TRBJ2-1, with 8 bases fitting TRBD2. The CDR3 loop spans 17 amino acids. Trimming cost V 5 bases and J 9 bases; bases outside gene matches: 18. Looked up from germline, CDR1 is SGHNT and CDR2 is YENEEA. CDR3 nucleotides: TGTGCCAGCAGCCCCCACCCACTCCCCGGGGGGGTTGTTGAGCAGTTCTTC. Protein: CASSPHPLPGGVVEQFF.

This sequence joins TRBV28 and TRBJ1-1; 9 bases line up with TRBD1. J was trimmed by 5 bases and V by 9 bases; bases with no gene match: 7. The germline V gene has CDR1 MDHEN and CDR2 SYDVKM. The length of the CDR3 is 13 residues. The CDR3 sequence: CASMTGGKTEAFF. The CDR3 DNA follows: TGTGCCAGTATGACAGGGGGAAAAACTGAAGCTTTCTTT.

The chain couples TRBV3-1 (or the pseudogene TRBV3-2) to TRBJ2-5; 9 bases are shared with TRBD2. The CDR3 length is 16 residues. V lost 4 bases to trimming and J lost 1 base; unmatched junction nucleotides: 7. Germline V gene data show CDR1 as LGHDT and CDR2 as YNNKEL (reference sequence). The CDR3 nucleotides are TGTGCCAGCAGCCCGAGAGGGACTAGCTTCCAAGAGACCCAGTACTTC. This codes for CASSPRGTSFQETQYF.

V usage is TRBV7-8 and J usage is TRBJ1-1; possible D gene TRBD1, 5 bases. Germline assignment: CDR1 SGHVS and CDR2 FQNEAQ. Trimming left V 6 bases short and J 1 base short, with 9 bases between. The CDR3 length is 13 residues. As DNA, the CDR3 is TGTGCCAGCAGACTTGGACAGAACACTGAAGCTTTCTTT. This gives the protein CASRLGQNTEAFF.

V is TRBV15 and J is TRBJ2-7; TRBD1 might be the D (6 bases). V lost 5 bases, J lost 5 bases, and 16 bases lay in between. CDR1 is LNHNV, CDR2 YYDKDF, per germline (reference sequence). CDR3 length equals 14 residues. CDR3 nucleotides: TGTGCCACCAGCGTGACAGGCCTACTGAACGAGCAGTACTTC. Protein sequence: CATSVTGLLNEQYF. Drawing the rest from reference TRBV15 and TRBJ2-7, the complete variable domain is DAMVIQNPRYQVTQFGKPVTLSCSQTLNHNVMYWYQQKSSQAPKLLFHYYDKDFNNEADTPDNFQSRRPNTSFCFLDIRSPGLGDTAMYLCATSVTGLLNEQYFGPGTRLTVT.